A single sample is the source of the 7 T cell receptor beta chains below, sequenced in a study of blood T cell repertoires in COVID-19. Data came from immunoSEQ multiplex PCR; TCRdb stores just in-frame clones and leaves some out. The data show approximately 99,000 clones, 79% seen once. Specimen: peripheral blood. These receptors were taken from an elderly woman with active or convalescent COVID-19.

The genes are TRBV7-2 and TRBJ2-7, with D maybe TRBD2 (5 bases). The germline gives CDR1 SGHTA, CDR2 FQGNSA. The CDR3 is 15 amino acids. Trimming took 5 bases from V and 0 from J, leaving 14 bases between them. CDR3 sequence: CASSPTLGDSYEQYF. CDR3 bases: TGTGCCAGCAGCCCAACCCTGGGAGACTCCTACGAGCAGTACTTC.

The chain recombines TRBV4-1 with TRBJ2-2, with no clear D. CDR3 length: 13 residues. Germline lookup yields CDR1 MGHRA and CDR2 YSYEKL. Trimming took off 4 bases at V and 8 bases at J, with 11 bases between the two ends. This chain's CDR3 is CASSLYFVGELFF. The CDR3 DNA reads as TGCGCCAGCAGCCTTTACTTCGTAGGGGAGCTGTTTTTT.

The chain joins TRBV10-3 to TRBJ1-1, with 7 bases matching TRBD1. V trimming: 2 bases; J trimming: 5 bases; junction bases outside the gene matches: 8. Per the germline V gene, CDR1 is ENHRY and CDR2 is SYGVKD. CDR3 length equals 15 residues. CDR3 residues: CAISEGRQGATEAFF. Here the CDR3 DNA reads TGTGCCATCAGTGAGGGAAGACAGGGAGCGACTGAAGCTTTCTTT.

On this clone itself: One end of the junction is discordant with germline, which a read error may explain. The chain links TRBV5-1 to TRBJ2-2; 8 positions agree with TRBD1. The CDR3 has 16 amino acids. CDR1 and CDR2 from the germline V gene are SGHRS and YFSETQ. The CDR3 bases are TGTGCCAGCAGCTGGCGCCCGACAGGGGAGACCGGGGAGCTGTTTTTT. It translates to CASSWRPTGETGELFF.

This chain connects TRBV2 to TRBJ2-1, with 13 nucleotides matching TRBD2. The CDR3 spans 20 residues. Germline V gene sequence: CDR1 SNHLY, CDR2 FYNNEI. Trimming removed 7 bases from V and 0 bases from J; junction bases left unmatched: 15. This chain's CDR3 is CASTVPGRGLAGSSYNEQFF. DNA of the CDR3: TGTGCCAGCACCGTGCCAGGGAGGGGACTAGCGGGGAGCTCCTACAATGAGCAGTTCTTC.

The chain carries TRBV19 and TRBJ2-3, with 8 bases identical to TRBD2. This CDR3 has 16 amino acids. V lost 3 bases to trimming and J lost 3 bases; unmatched junction nucleotides: 8. Germline values: CDR1 LNHDA, CDR2 SQIVND (reference sequence). In nucleotides, the CDR3 is TGTGCCAGTAGTATGAGAGGGAGCGGGGGAACAGATACGCAGTATTTT. It yields the protein CASSMRGSGGTDTQYF.

The J gene is TRBJ2-1, the V gene TRBV28; 9 bases agree with TRBD2. The germline V gene encodes CDR1 MDHEN and CDR2 SYDVKM. The CDR3 runs 18 residues. V gave up 5 bases and J gave up 5 bases; unmatched junction bases: 16. The CDR3 sequence is CASSPTSGLAGTNNEQFF. CDR3 in DNA: TGTGCCAGCAGTCCCACCTCGGGGCTAGCGGGAACCAACAATGAGCAGTTCTTC.